The rows below give T cell receptor beta chains drawn from one sample of a study of spatial heterogeneity in lung cancer. From the 5' RACE reads, TCRdb called clonotypes with MiXCR, one entry per CDR3 protein. The sample holds over 15,000 distinct CDR3 sequences, around 7% seen once. The specimen comprised lung tumor tissue, sampled at surgery. The receptors come from a female donor with early-stage non-small cell lung cancer. The CDR3 runs from the conserved cysteine through the conserved F or W. The D gene is left open where the match is weak. Expanded clones get a size class; other rows say once, few or many, or leave the size out.

D	V	size	J	CDR3	DNA
NA	TRBV5-1	many	TRBJ1-1	CASSWGNTEAFF	TGCGCCAGCAGCTGGGGGAACACTGAAGCTTTCTTT
TRBD1	TRBV15	many	TRBJ2-5	CATLRTGEETQYF	TGTGCCACCCTACGGACAGGAGAAGAGACCCAGTACTTC
NA	TRBV10-3	many	TRBJ2-7	CAISRFGEQYF	TGTGCCATCAGTCGCTTTGGGGAGCAGTACTTC
TRBD1	TRBV5-6	many	TRBJ2-7	CASSRTGTYEQYF	TGTGCCAGCAGCCGGACAGGAACCTACGAGCAGTACTTC
NA	TRBV7-8	many	TRBJ1-5	CASSSLGQPQHF	TGTGCCAGCAGCTCCCTGGGTCAGCCCCAGCATTTT
NA	TRBV10-3	NA	TRBJ2-7	CAISTGIGPSYEQYF	TGTGCCATCAGTACGGGTATCGGGCCTTCCTACGAGCAGTACTTC
NA	TRBV3-1	many	TRBJ1-1	CASSGDGGPEAFF	TGTGCCAGCAGTGGGGACGGGGGTCCTGAAGCTTTCTTT
TRBD1	TRBV27	few	TRBJ2-7	CASSLQGAGKMGEQYF	TGTGCCAGCAGCTTGCAGGGGGCCGGTAAGATGGGCGAGCAGTACTTC
TRBD2	TRBV2	many	TRBJ2-1	CASSSSGGDNEQFF	TGTGCCAGCAGCTCTAGCGGGGGGGACAATGAGCAGTTCTTC
TRBD1	TRBV11-2	many	TRBJ1-2	CASSLRGLGQGQINYGYTF	TGTGCCAGCAGCTTAAGGGGCCTCGGACAGGGACAAATCAACTATGGCTACACCTTC
TRBD2	TRBV6-5	NA	TRBJ2-3	CASSFRQRGELTDTQYF	TGTGCCAGCAGTTTCCGACAGCGGGGGGAACTCACAGATACGCAGTATTTT
TRBD1	TRBV7-9	many	TRBJ2-5	CASSSDRVAQETQYF	TGTGCCAGCAGCTCGGACAGGGTAGCACAAGAGACCCAGTACTTC
TRBD1	TRBV12-3/TRBV12-4	medium-sized	TRBJ1-2	CASSPRQGDYGYTF	TGTGCCAGCAGTCCGAGACAGGGGGACTATGGCTACACCTTC
TRBD2	TRBV11-2	NA	TRBJ2-2	CASTSGGQGTGELFF	TGTGCCAGCACCAGCGGGGGGCAGGGCACCGGGGAGCTGTTTTTT
NA	TRBV5-6	many	TRBJ1-5	CASSLSGKSSGNQPQHF	TGTGCCAGCAGCTTGTCCGGGAAGTCGAGCGGCAATCAGCCCCAGCATTTT
NA	TRBV5-4	many	TRBJ2-2	CASSFGQDTGELFF	TGTGCCAGCAGCTTCGGTCAGGACACCGGGGAGCTGTTTTTT
TRBD2	TRBV30	NA	TRBJ2-1	CAWSVLAGPYNEQFF	TGTGCCTGGAGTGTCCTAGCGGGGCCCTACAATGAGCAGTTCTTC
TRBD1	TRBV5-1	medium-sized	TRBJ1-1	CASSWGTGADTEAFF	TGCGCCAGCAGCTGGGGGACAGGGGCGGACACTGAAGCTTTCTTT
NA	TRBV12-3/TRBV12-4	many	TRBJ2-1	CASRVLGTRGNEQFF	TGTGCCAGCAGAGTCCTGGGGACCAGGGGCAATGAGCAGTTCTTC
NA	TRBV11-2	many	TRBJ1-1	CASSLDGIGTEAFF	TGTGCCAGCAGCTTAGACGGGATAGGCACTGAAGCTTTCTTT
NA	TRBV5-1	many	TRBJ2-5	CASSLAGTDQETQYF	TGCGCCAGCAGCTTGGCCGGGACGGACCAAGAGACCCAGTACTTC
NA	TRBV5-1	medium-sized	TRBJ2-6	CASSFGTGATGANVLTF	TGCGCCAGCAGTTTTGGGACGGGGGCAACTGGGGCCAACGTCCTGACTTTC
NA	TRBV2	many	TRBJ2-7	CASAQLFDEQYF	TGTGCCAGCGCCCAGCTCTTCGACGAGCAGTACTTC
NA	TRBV20-1	many	TRBJ2-7	CSATNRVWGPYEQYF	TGCAGTGCAACGAACAGGGTGTGGGGTCCCTACGAGCAGTACTTC
TRBD2	TRBV14	many	TRBJ2-1	CASSQARGGLRNEQFF	TGTGCCAGCAGCCAAGCTCGGGGGGGCCTTCGCAATGAGCAGTTCTTC
NA	TRBV20-1	many	TRBJ2-7	CSARGLAGGEQYF	TGCAGTGCTAGAGGCCTAGCTGGGGGGGAGCAGTACTTC